The entry below describes one TCR beta chain. What it binds is unknown. The data originate from a study of cytomegalovirus exposure and HLA in healthy donors. Across the whole study: It was reported in a later analysis that the same platform had been used for the roughly 130 validation repertoires as for the roughly 650 first-cohort repertoires.

Findings of the study overall: There were a few CMV-associated chains whose specificity for CMV antigens was confirmed in vitro. There were some public TCRs occurring in many donors, but most TCR sequences were rare.

From the approximately 110-subject validation cohort, which was separate from the roughly 700-subject first cohort, the donors were drawn. Germline V lookup: CDR1 MNHEY, CDR2 SVGAGI. This CDR3 contains 14 residues. The germline V and J ends were trimmed by 7 bases and 3 bases, with 10 bases remaining between them. Repertoires were generated with immunoSEQ multiplex PCR, while TCRdb's copy carries only in-frame clones and drops some. The data contain fewer than 250,000 clones, over 80% of them singletons. The specimen was PBMCs. This receptor was taken from a woman under 40 in good health and CMV-seropositive. This chain uses TRBV6-5 with TRBJ2-6; no clear D. CDR3 nucleotide sequence: TGTGCCAGCACCCCCGGCCGTGGGGCCAACGTCCTGACTTTC. Amino acids: CASTPGRGANVLTF.